A selection of T cell receptor beta chains follows, all from one sample in a study of T-cell reconstitution after alpha-beta-depleted transplantation in children. MiXCR was run by TCRdb on the PCR reads, yielding one entry per CDR3 protein. This table holds some 110,000 distinct CDR3 sequences, 10% found once. Sequencing used PBMCs, obtained before TCRalphabeta/CD19-depleted stem cell transplant. All receptors come from a boy aged 2-15 years with acute lymphoblastic leukemia, due to receive a stem cell transplant. The CDR3 runs from the conserved cysteine through the conserved F or W. Fields, in order: CDR3 protein, J gene, CDR3 length, D gene, V gene. D genes are given only for firm matches.

cdr3_aa: CASSFYPASRGNTEAFF
j_call: TRBJ1-1
cdr3_length: 17
d_call: -
v_call: TRBV5-5

cdr3_aa: CASTIRLAGGKDEQFF
j_call: TRBJ2-1
cdr3_length: 16
d_call: TRBD2
v_call: TRBV3-1

cdr3_aa: CASSLRDEQFF
j_call: TRBJ2-1
cdr3_length: 11
d_call: -
v_call: TRBV12-3/TRBV12-4

cdr3_aa: CASSLRDSPLHF
j_call: TRBJ1-6
cdr3_length: 12
d_call: -
v_call: TRBV12-3/TRBV12-4

cdr3_aa: CAWRLPDYLYDEQFF
j_call: TRBJ2-1
cdr3_length: 15
d_call: -
v_call: TRBV30

cdr3_aa: CSVGCRGQGAGSTEAFF
j_call: TRBJ1-1
cdr3_length: 17
d_call: TRBD1
v_call: TRBV29-1

cdr3_aa: CATSDPSGPITSTDTQYF
j_call: TRBJ2-3
cdr3_length: 18
d_call: -
v_call: TRBV24-1

cdr3_aa: CASSPSGAQGTQYF
j_call: TRBJ2-5
cdr3_length: 14
d_call: -
v_call: TRBV7-9

cdr3_aa: CATSQLSPTYNEQFF
j_call: TRBJ2-1
cdr3_length: 15
d_call: -
v_call: TRBV15

cdr3_aa: CASSPWPLQHEVQYF
j_call: TRBJ2-7
cdr3_length: 15
d_call: -
v_call: TRBV5-4

cdr3_aa: CASSLEPSSYNEQFF
j_call: TRBJ2-1
cdr3_length: 15
d_call: -
v_call: TRBV5-1

cdr3_aa: CASSLGGLSKNIQYF
j_call: TRBJ2-4
cdr3_length: 15
d_call: -
v_call: TRBV7-9

cdr3_aa: CASLRDSPSNEQFF
j_call: TRBJ2-1
cdr3_length: 14
d_call: TRBD1
v_call: TRBV12-3/TRBV12-4

cdr3_aa: CSARTGAEKLFF
j_call: TRBJ1-4
cdr3_length: 12
d_call: TRBD1
v_call: TRBV20-1

cdr3_aa: CASSSGQGLTQYF
j_call: TRBJ2-5
cdr3_length: 13
d_call: TRBD1
v_call: TRBV5-1

cdr3_aa: CASSAGLAFQETQYF
j_call: TRBJ2-5
cdr3_length: 15
d_call: TRBD2
v_call: TRBV10-1

cdr3_aa: CSVEPYSGSYNEQFF
j_call: TRBJ2-1
cdr3_length: 15
d_call: TRBD2
v_call: TRBV29-1

cdr3_aa: CASSQSKGGEAFF
j_call: TRBJ1-1
cdr3_length: 13
d_call: -
v_call: TRBV16

cdr3_aa: CASAPPGGVEWINEQFF
j_call: TRBJ2-1
cdr3_length: 17
d_call: TRBD2
v_call: TRBV6-5

cdr3_aa: CASSPPSGRFYNEQFF
j_call: TRBJ2-1
cdr3_length: 16
d_call: TRBD2
v_call: TRBV12-3/TRBV12-4

cdr3_aa: CASSYSTGYDQPQHF
j_call: TRBJ1-5
cdr3_length: 15
d_call: -
v_call: TRBV6-5

cdr3_aa: CASSGWGERYTEAFF
j_call: TRBJ1-1
cdr3_length: 15
d_call: -
v_call: TRBV6-1

cdr3_aa: CTCSFGHRSSSYNSPLHF
j_call: TRBJ1-6
cdr3_length: 18
d_call: -
v_call: TRBV2

cdr3_aa: CASSSRQGGYEQYF
j_call: TRBJ2-7
cdr3_length: 14
d_call: TRBD1
v_call: TRBV11-2

cdr3_aa: CSVTQASGNTIYF
j_call: TRBJ1-3
cdr3_length: 13
d_call: -
v_call: TRBV20-1

cdr3_aa: CASSKVPGANTGELFF
j_call: TRBJ2-2
cdr3_length: 16
d_call: -
v_call: TRBV21-1

cdr3_aa: CASSSGGGVYGYTF
j_call: TRBJ1-2
cdr3_length: 14
d_call: -
v_call: TRBV5-1

cdr3_aa: CASGDNTQYF
j_call: TRBJ2-3
cdr3_length: 10
d_call: -
v_call: TRBV9

cdr3_aa: CATSDLIAGGPFGETQYF
j_call: TRBJ2-5
cdr3_length: 18
d_call: TRBD2
v_call: TRBV24-1

cdr3_aa: CASSLFEGRDTGELFF
j_call: TRBJ2-2
cdr3_length: 16
d_call: -
v_call: TRBV7-9

cdr3_aa: CASSFRDRGDEQFF
j_call: TRBJ2-1
cdr3_length: 14
d_call: TRBD1
v_call: TRBV7-8

cdr3_aa: CASSGLAGADTQYF
j_call: TRBJ2-3
cdr3_length: 14
d_call: TRBD2
v_call: TRBV6-4

cdr3_aa: CSARGQEGGGEQYF
j_call: TRBJ2-7
cdr3_length: 14
d_call: -
v_call: TRBV20-1

cdr3_aa: CASSLDWERGNTIYF
j_call: TRBJ1-3
cdr3_length: 15
d_call: -
v_call: TRBV5-1

cdr3_aa: CSVVAENYGYTF
j_call: TRBJ1-2
cdr3_length: 12
d_call: -
v_call: TRBV29-1

cdr3_aa: CASSLRGREVTGELFF
j_call: TRBJ2-2
cdr3_length: 16
d_call: -
v_call: TRBV5-4

cdr3_aa: CASSPGGAGGYEQYF
j_call: TRBJ2-7
cdr3_length: 15
d_call: -
v_call: TRBV28

cdr3_aa: CSARRVAGKNEQFF
j_call: TRBJ2-1
cdr3_length: 14
d_call: -
v_call: TRBV20-1

cdr3_aa: CASRPTGTGVVDIQYF
j_call: TRBJ2-4
cdr3_length: 16
d_call: TRBD1
v_call: TRBV6-1

cdr3_aa: CASSLAASGGETQYF
j_call: TRBJ2-5
cdr3_length: 15
d_call: TRBD2
v_call: TRBV5-1

cdr3_aa: CATSDYRYPILGFGYTF
j_call: TRBJ1-2
cdr3_length: 17
d_call: -
v_call: TRBV24-1

cdr3_aa: CATSPGQGVDNEQFF
j_call: TRBJ2-1
cdr3_length: 15
d_call: -
v_call: TRBV24-1

cdr3_aa: CASSFTGQGVSNTEAFF
j_call: TRBJ1-1
cdr3_length: 17
d_call: TRBD1
v_call: TRBV5-6

cdr3_aa: CASKPLARTNNEQFF
j_call: TRBJ2-1
cdr3_length: 15
d_call: -
v_call: TRBV2

cdr3_aa: CASSAGTMAGELFF
j_call: TRBJ2-2
cdr3_length: 14
d_call: TRBD2
v_call: TRBV19

cdr3_aa: CASSPVPSFETQYF
j_call: TRBJ2-5
cdr3_length: 14
d_call: -
v_call: TRBV19